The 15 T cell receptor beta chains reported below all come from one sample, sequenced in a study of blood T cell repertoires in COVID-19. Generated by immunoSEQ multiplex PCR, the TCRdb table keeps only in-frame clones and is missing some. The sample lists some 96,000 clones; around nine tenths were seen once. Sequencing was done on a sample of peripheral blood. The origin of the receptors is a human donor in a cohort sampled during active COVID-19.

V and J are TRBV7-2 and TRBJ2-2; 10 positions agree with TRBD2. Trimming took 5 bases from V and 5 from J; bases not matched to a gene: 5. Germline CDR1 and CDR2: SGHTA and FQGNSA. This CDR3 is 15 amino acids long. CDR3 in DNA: TGTGCCAGCAGCCTTAGCGGGAGGTTAACCGGGGAGCTGTTTTTT. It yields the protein CASSLSGRLTGELFF.

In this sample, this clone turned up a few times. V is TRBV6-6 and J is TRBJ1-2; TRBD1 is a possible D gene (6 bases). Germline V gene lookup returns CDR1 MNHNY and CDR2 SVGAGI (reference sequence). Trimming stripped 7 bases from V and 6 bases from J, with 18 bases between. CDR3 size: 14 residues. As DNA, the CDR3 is TGTGCCAGCAAAACCCTAAACAGGGACCATGGCTACACCTTC. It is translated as CASKTLNRDHGYTF.

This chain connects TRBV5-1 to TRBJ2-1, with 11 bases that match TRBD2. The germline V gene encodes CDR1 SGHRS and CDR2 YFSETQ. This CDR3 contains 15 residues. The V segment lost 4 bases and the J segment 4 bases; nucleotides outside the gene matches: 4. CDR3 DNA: TGCGCCAGCAGCGAGGGACTAGCGGAGTACAATGAGCAGTTCTTC. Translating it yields CASSEGLAEYNEQFF.

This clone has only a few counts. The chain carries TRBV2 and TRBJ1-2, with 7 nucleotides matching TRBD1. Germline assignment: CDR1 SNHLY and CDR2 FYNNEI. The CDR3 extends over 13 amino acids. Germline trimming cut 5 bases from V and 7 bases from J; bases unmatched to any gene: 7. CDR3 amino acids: CASSRQGAGGYTF. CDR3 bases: TGTGCCAGCAGTCGACAGGGAGCGGGTGGCTACACCTTC.

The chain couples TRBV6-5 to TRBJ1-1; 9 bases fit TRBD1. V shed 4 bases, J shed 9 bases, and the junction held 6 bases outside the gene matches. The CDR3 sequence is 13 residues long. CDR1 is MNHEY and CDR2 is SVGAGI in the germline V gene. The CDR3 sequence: CASSLMGQGKAFF. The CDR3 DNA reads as TGTGCCAGCAGTTTAATGGGACAGGGAAAAGCTTTCTTT.

The CDR3 sequence: CASSLAGLKAGGLNTIYF. The CDR3 DNA reads as TGCGCCAGCAGCTTGGCCGGGTTGAAGGCAGGGGGCTTAAACACCATATATTTT. The chain employs TRBV5-1 and TRBJ1-3, with 8 nucleotides matching TRBD1. The CDR3 runs 18 residues. Trimming cost V 0 bases and J 6 bases; bases outside gene matches: 14. CDR1 and CDR2 (germline): SGHRS, YFSETQ.

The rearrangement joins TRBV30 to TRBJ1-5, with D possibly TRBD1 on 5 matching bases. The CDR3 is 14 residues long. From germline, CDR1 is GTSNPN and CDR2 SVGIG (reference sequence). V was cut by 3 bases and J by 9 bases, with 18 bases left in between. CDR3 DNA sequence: TGTGCCTGGAGCCGAGACAGTGGCGTAGGGCCCCAGCATTTT. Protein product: CAWSRDSGVGPQHF.

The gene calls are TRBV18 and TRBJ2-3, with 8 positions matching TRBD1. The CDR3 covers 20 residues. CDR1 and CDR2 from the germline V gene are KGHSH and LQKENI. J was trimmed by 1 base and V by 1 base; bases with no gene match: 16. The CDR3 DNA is TGTGCCAGCTCACCACGTCAGGACAGGGAGGTTCAACTCGGCACAGATACGCAGTATTTT. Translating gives CASSPRQDREVQLGTDTQYF. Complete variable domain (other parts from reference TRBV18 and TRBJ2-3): NAGVMQNPRHLVRRRGQEARLRCSPMKGHSHVYWYRQLPEEGLKFMVYLQKENIIDESGMPKERFSAEFPKEGPSILRIQQVVRGDSAAYFCASSPRQDREVQLGTDTQYFGPGTRLTVL.

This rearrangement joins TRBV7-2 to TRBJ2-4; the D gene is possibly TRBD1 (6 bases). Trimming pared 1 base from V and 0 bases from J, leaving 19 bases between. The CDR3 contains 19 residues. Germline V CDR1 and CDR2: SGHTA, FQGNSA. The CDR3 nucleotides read TGTGCCAGCAGCTTAGATTGGACAGACGAGTTGTTAGCCAAAAACATTCAGTACTTC. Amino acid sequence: CASSLDWTDELLAKNIQYF.

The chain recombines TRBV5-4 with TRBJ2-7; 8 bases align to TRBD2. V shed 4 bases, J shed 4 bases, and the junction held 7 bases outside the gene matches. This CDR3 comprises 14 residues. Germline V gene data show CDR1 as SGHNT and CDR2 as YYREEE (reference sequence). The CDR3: CASSRGLGNYEQYF. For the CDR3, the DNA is TGTGCCAGCAGCCGGGGACTAGGTAATTACGAGCAGTACTTC.

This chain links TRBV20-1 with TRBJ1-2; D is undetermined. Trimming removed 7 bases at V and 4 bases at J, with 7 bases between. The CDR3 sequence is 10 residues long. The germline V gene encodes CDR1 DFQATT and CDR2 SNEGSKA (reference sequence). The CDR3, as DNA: TGCAGTGTACCGGGCTATGGCTACACCTTC. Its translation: CSVPGYGYTF.

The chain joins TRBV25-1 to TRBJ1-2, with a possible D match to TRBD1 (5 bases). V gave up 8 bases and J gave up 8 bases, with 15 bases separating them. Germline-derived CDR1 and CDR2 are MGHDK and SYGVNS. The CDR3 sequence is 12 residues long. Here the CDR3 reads CASSGGPRGYTF. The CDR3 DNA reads TGTGCCAGCTCGGGGGGACCGCGGGGCTACACCTTC.

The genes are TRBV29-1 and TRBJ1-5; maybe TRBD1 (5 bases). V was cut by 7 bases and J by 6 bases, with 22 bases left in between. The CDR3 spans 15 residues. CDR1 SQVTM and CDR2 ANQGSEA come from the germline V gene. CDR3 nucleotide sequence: TGCAGCGAAATAGCCCACCAAGGGGTCAGTCAGCCCCAGCATTTT. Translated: CSEIAHQGVSQPQHF.

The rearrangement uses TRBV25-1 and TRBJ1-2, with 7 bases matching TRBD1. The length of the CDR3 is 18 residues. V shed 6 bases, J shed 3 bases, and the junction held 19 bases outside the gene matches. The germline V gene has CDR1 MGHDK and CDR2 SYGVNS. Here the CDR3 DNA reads TGTGCCAGCAGGGCAGATTTAGGCGGAAGGCAGGGGGACTATGGCTACACCTTC. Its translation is CASRADLGGRQGDYGYTF.

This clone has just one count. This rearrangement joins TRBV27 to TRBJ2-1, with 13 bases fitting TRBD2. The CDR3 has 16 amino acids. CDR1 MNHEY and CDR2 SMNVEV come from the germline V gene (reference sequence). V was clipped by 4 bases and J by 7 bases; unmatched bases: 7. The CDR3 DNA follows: TGTGCCAGCAGTTGGTCCGGGACTAGCGGGATTAATGAGCAGTTCTTC. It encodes CASSWSGTSGINEQFF.